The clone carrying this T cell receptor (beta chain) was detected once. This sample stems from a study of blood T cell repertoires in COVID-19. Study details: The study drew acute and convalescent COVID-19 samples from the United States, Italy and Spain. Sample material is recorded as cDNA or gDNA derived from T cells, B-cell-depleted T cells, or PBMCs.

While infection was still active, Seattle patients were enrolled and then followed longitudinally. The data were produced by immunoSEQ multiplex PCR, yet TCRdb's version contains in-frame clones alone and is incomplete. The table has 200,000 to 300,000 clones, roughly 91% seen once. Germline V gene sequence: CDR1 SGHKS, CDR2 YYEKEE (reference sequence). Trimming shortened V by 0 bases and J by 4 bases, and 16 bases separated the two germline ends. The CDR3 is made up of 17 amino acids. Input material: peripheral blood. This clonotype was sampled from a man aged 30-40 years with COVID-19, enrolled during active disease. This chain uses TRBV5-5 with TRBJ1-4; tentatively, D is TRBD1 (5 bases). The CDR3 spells CASSLADEGASNEKLFF. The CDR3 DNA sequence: TGTGCCAGCAGCTTGGCCGATGAAGGGGCAAGTAATGAAAAACTGTTTTTT.